A selection of T cell receptor beta chains follows, all from one sample in a study of T cells in Graves' hyperthyroidism and ophthalmopathy. From the multiplex PCR reads, TCRdb called clonotypes with MiXCR, one entry per CDR3 protein. The table lists 450,000 to 700,000 distinct CDR3 sequences, around 46% of them singletons, with 15% to 20% in the top ten. The source material was peripheral blood or thyroid tissue (not recorded which). These receptors were taken from an adult woman with Graves' disease, either hyperthyroidism or ophthalmopathy (not recorded which). CDR3s include the opening cysteine and the closing phenylalanine or tryptophan. The D gene is left open where the match is weak. Where a row states a size, it is once, few, many or the class of an expanded clone; other rows omit it.

V	J	D	size	CDR3	DNA
TRBV12-3/TRBV12-4	TRBJ2-2	.	few	CASSFRQGFSGELFF	TGTGCCAGCAGTTTTCGGCAGGGATTTTCCGGGGAGCTGTTTTTT
TRBV6-1	TRBJ1-5	.	many	CASSARQPSNQPQHF	TGTGCCAGCAGCGCTCGACAACCTAGCAATCAGCCCCAGCATTTT
TRBV2	TRBJ2-6	.	.	CASSVRGSGANVLTF	TGTGCCAGCAGTGTTCGGGGGTCTGGGGCCAACGTCCTGACTTTC
TRBV11-2	TRBJ1-2	.	few	CATGASRRYTF	TGTGCCACCGGAGCGTCTAGACGCTACACCTTC
TRBV7-2	TRBJ2-7	TRBD1	.	CASSLGDRGQKQYF	TGTGCCAGCAGCTTAGGGGACAGGGGGCAAAAGCAGTACTTC
TRBV14	TRBJ2-7	.	.	CASSQAPKGRYF	TGTGCCAGCAGCCAAGCTCCTAAGGGCCGGTACTTC
TRBV15	TRBJ2-5	TRBD1	.	CATSTGQGMMETQYF	TGTGCCACCAGCACGGGACAGGGGATGATGGAGACCCAGTACTTC
TRBV7-8	TRBJ1-2	.	.	CASSLARASNGYTF	TGTGCCAGCAGCTTAGCCCGCGCCTCGAATGGCTACACCTTC
TRBV7-3	TRBJ1-1	TRBD1	.	CASSLRMGTGVTEAFF	TGTGCCAGCAGCTTAAGGATGGGGACAGGGGTCACTGAAGCTTTCTTT
TRBV7-3	TRBJ2-7	.	.	CASSPTGGAAYEQYF	TGTGCCAGCAGCCCGACGGGCGGGGCCGCCTACGAGCAGTACTTC
TRBV7-3	TRBJ1-2	TRBD1	few	CVNSPGDRLDGYTF	TGTGTCAACAGCCCCGGGGACAGGCTCGATGGCTACACCTTC
TRBV20-1	TRBJ1-4	.	many	CSAPRRGSEKLFF	TGCAGTGCCCCTCGACGAGGGAGTGAAAAACTGTTTTTT
TRBV20-1	TRBJ2-7	.	.	CSASSPVTSAEQYF	TGCAGTGCCAGCAGCCCCGTAACCTCAGCCGAGCAGTACTTC
TRBV9	TRBJ2-7	TRBD1	many	CASSAGQGAEQYF	TGTGCCAGCAGCGCGGGACAGGGGGCAGAGCAGTACTTC
TRBV5-1	TRBJ1-1	.	.	CASSLPSGTEAFF	TGCGCCAGCAGCTTGCCTAGCGGGACTGAAGCTTTCTTT
TRBV10-3	TRBJ2-1	.	few	CAISETWAGSSYNEQFF	TGTGCCATCAGTGAGACTTGGGCGGGGTCCTCCTACAATGAGCAGTTCTTC
TRBV6-6	TRBJ2-5	.	many	CASRTDSVGTQYF	TGTGCCAGCCGGACGGACTCCGTCGGGACCCAGTACTTC
TRBV12-3/TRBV12-4	TRBJ2-7	TRBD1	.	CASLGGHYEQYF	TGTGCCAGCTTAGGGGGCCACTACGAGCAGTACTTC
TRBV12-3/TRBV12-4	TRBJ2-5	.	many	CASSFVGAQETQYF	TGTGCCAGCAGTTTTGTAGGGGCCCAAGAGACCCAGTACTTC
TRBV29-1	TRBJ2-7	.	many	CSVEETTGYSYEQYF	TGCAGCGTTGAAGAAACCACAGGTTATTCCTACGAGCAGTACTTC
TRBV15	TRBJ1-4	.	.	CATSSLIGTRKLFF	TGTGCCACCAGCAGCTTAATCGGAACCCGAAAACTGTTTTTT
TRBV10-3	TRBJ1-5	.	few	CAISDGDQPQHF	TGTGCCATCAGTGATGGCGACCAGCCCCAGCATTTT
TRBV5-5	TRBJ1-5	.	.	CASSPDKNQPQHF	TGTGCCAGCAGTCCGGACAAGAATCAGCCCCAGCATTTT
TRBV4-1	TRBJ2-5	TRBD2	.	CASRQGLAGREETQYF	TGCGCCAGCAGGCAGGGACTAGCGGGAAGAGAAGAGACCCAGTACTTC
TRBV29-1	TRBJ2-5	.	.	CSVEVAIAWGTGETQYF	TGCAGCGTTGAAGTTGCCATAGCGTGGGGCACCGGGGAGACCCAGTACTTC
TRBV10-3	TRBJ2-5	.	.	CAISEGRVDSNQPQYF	TGTGCCATCAGTGAGGGTAGGGTCGATAGCAATCAGCCCCAGTACTTC
TRBV10-2	TRBJ2-7	TRBD1	.	CASSVEGQGDYEQYF	TGCGCCAGCAGTGTCGAGGGACAGGGGGACTACGAGCAGTACTTC
TRBV15	TRBJ2-7	.	.	CATSIRRGDEQYF	TGTGCCACCAGCATCCGCAGGGGTGACGAGCAGTACTTC
TRBV2	TRBJ2-2	.	.	CASTDITNTGELFF	TGTGCCAGCACCGACATCACGAACACCGGGGAGCTGTTTTTT
TRBV19	TRBJ2-3	.	few	CASSGTLGGTPSTDTQYF	TGTGCCAGTAGCGGAACCCTAGGAGGAACACCTAGCACAGATACGCAGTATTTT
TRBV2	TRBJ2-6	.	.	CASSPQLSSGANVLTF	TGTGCCAGCAGCCCGCAGTTGAGCTCTGGGGCCAACGTCCTGACTTTC
TRBV10-2	TRBJ1-2	.	.	CASSRPGHGYTF	TGCGCCAGCAGCCGGCCTGGTCATGGCTACACCTTC